Described below is a single TCR beta chain sequence and its context. V lost 4 bases, J lost 4 bases, and 19 bases lay in between. The CDR3 covers 16 residues. CDR1 and CDR2 from the germline V gene are MNHEY and SVGAGI. The primer mix had 60 Vbeta and 13 Jbeta primers. Profiling relied on immunoSEQ multiplex PCR, and the TCRdb table lists in-frame clones only, not all of them. This table lists more than 100,000 clones. These data belong to a study of cytomegalovirus exposure and HLA in healthy donors. Study details: Early release data held some 80 million unique TCRs from HLA-typed donors.

Sample: PBMCs. V gene TRBV6-5 combines with J gene TRBJ2-5, with no clear D. This receptor was identified in a man between 18 and 35 years old in good health and CMV-seronegative. CDR3 protein: CASSSATSLRRETQYF. The DNA for the CDR3 is TGTGCCAGCAGTTCTGCGACATCCTTGAGAAGAGAGACCCAGTACTTC.